The 8 T cell receptor beta chains below come from one sample, sequenced in a study of CD8 T cells in Susac syndrome (dated by TCRdb to between 2018 and 2021). Receptor libraries were prepared by the immunoSEQ multiplex PCR assay. RNA was extracted with the RNeasy kit and roughly 0.45 to 1 ug was reverse transcribed using random hexamers. The raw public data were reprocessed by TCRdb itself: fastp quality trimming at Q25, MiXCR clonotype calling, in-frame beta chains only. Rows merge per CDR3 protein into single entries with the most common DNA and genes. In all, the sample holds 200,000 to 250,000 distinct CDR3 sequences, and approximately 94% of those were seen once. 0.15% of the sample comes from the top ten. Sequenced material: CD4+ T cells from PBMCs. These receptors originate from a human donor with Susac syndrome.

V is TRBV6-6 and J is TRBJ1-1; tentative D call: TRBD1 (5 bases). Germline V gene sequence: CDR1 MNHNY, CDR2 SVGAGI (reference sequence). The V and J ends lost 2 bases and 1 base respectively, with 8 bases between them. The CDR3 consists of 14 residues. The CDR3 DNA reads as TGTGCCAGCAGTTACCACGGGGGGAACACTGAAGCTTTCTTT. Translating gives CASSYHGGNTEAFF.

This sequence joins TRBV27 and TRBJ2-1; 11 nucleotides match TRBD2. Germline lookup yields CDR1 MNHEY and CDR2 SMNVEV (reference sequence). Unmatched junction bases numbered 5, after V lost 4 bases and J lost 6 bases. CDR3 size: 15 residues. CDR3: CASSSHSGGGNEQFF. The CDR3 bases are TGTGCCAGCAGTTCCCATAGCGGGGGGGGCAATGAGCAGTTCTTC.

J is TRBJ1-1 and V is TRBV7-3; D remains unclear. The CDR3 sequence is 13 residues long. Deletions cut 4 bases from V and 5 bases from J, with 11 bases between. Looked up from germline, CDR1 is SGHTA and CDR2 is FQGTGA. Here the CDR3 DNA reads TGTGCCAGCAGCTCCCTATCGGTTACTGAAGCTTTCTTT. Amino acids: CASSSLSVTEAFF.

The rearrangement uses TRBV9 and TRBJ1-2; no clear D gene. CDR3 length: 13 amino acids. Germline-derived CDR1 and CDR2 are SGDLS and YYNGEE. V lost 1 base, J lost 5 bases, and 9 bases lay in between. CDR3 region: CASSVFPAYGYTF. The CDR3 region has the DNA TGTGCCAGCAGCGTATTTCCCGCGTATGGCTACACCTTC.

J is TRBJ2-5 and V is TRBV5-5, with D perhaps TRBD1 (5 bases). Germline V gene lookup returns CDR1 SGHKS and CDR2 YYEKEE (reference sequence). The CDR3 consists of 16 residues. Trimming shortened V by 0 bases and J by 5 bases, and 17 bases separated the two germline ends. The CDR3 bases are TGTGCCAGCAGCTTGGGTCCGGCAGGGAAAATGGAGACCCAGTACTTC. Translated, it gives CASSLGPAGKMETQYF. Full variable domain (remainder filled in from reference TRBV5-5 and TRBJ2-5): DAGVTQSPTHLIKTRGQQVTLRCSPISGHKSVSWYQQVLGQGPQFIFQYYEKEERGRGNFPDRFSARQFPNYSSELNVNALLLGDSALYLCASSLGPAGKMETQYFGPGTRLLVL.

This clonotype is a singleton in its sample. The rearrangement links TRBV29-1 to TRBJ2-1; 8 bases fit TRBD2. The CDR3 has 13 amino acids. CDR1 is SQVTM, CDR2 ANQGSEA, per germline. With 4 bases clipped from V and 7 bases from J, the junction kept 6 bases outside the gene matches. The DNA for the CDR3 is TGCAGCGTTGGTGGGTCTAGCGGGAATGAGCAGTTCTTC. This encodes CSVGGSSGNEQFF.

The chain combines TRBV7-2 with TRBJ2-7, with 9 bases that match TRBD1. This CDR3 contains 13 residues. Germline assignment: CDR1 SGHTA and CDR2 FQGNSA. V lost 1 base to trimming and J lost 9 bases; unmatched junction nucleotides: 4. DNA for the CDR3: TGTGCCAGCAGCTTAGGGACAGGGGAGGGGCAGTACTTC. Its protein is CASSLGTGEGQYF.

V is TRBV18 and J is TRBJ1-6; D may be TRBD1 (5 bases). From germline, CDR1 is KGHSH and CDR2 LQKENI. The CDR3 runs 14 residues. With 2 bases removed from V and 10 bases from J, the gap between germline ends came to 12 bases. This CDR3 is CASSPKEGKSPLHF. The CDR3 DNA is TGTGCCAGCTCACCAAAAGAGGGGAAGTCACCCCTCCACTTT.